This TCR beta chain was sequenced for a study of blood T cells in healthy people across ages. CDR3 length: 14 amino acids. V was clipped by 4 bases and J by 0 bases, with 10 bases between them. Germline values: CDR1 MNHEY, CDR2 SVGAGI. A second PCR, run for about 7 to 11 cycles, used a sample-barcoded 5' primer plus a J-beta primer mix. TCRdb re-derived calls from the 5' RACE reads in MiXCR, one entry per CDR3 protein. The sample has around 1,700,000 distinct CDR3 sequences; roughly 28% are singletons. The source material was blood. The chain employs TRBV6-5 and TRBJ2-7; D not resolved. The origin of this receptor is a woman aged 30 to 39 in good health. The CDR3: CASSLRSSSYEQYF. DNA for the CDR3: TGTGCCAGCAGTTTAAGGAGTTCCTCCTACGAGCAGTACTTC.